The present T cell receptor beta chain was sequenced within a study of blood T cell repertoires in COVID-19 (TCRdb year 2020). Concerning the study at large: Collaborator samples came from the United States, Italy and Spain and covered acute and convalescent phases of COVID-19. The prospective study material was composed of cDNA or gDNA derived from T cells, B-cell-depleted T cells, or PBMCs. Subjects who had been exposed to COVID-19, were actively infected with it, or had recovered from it provided the deeply sampled blood TCRbeta repertoires that made up the dataset. The repertoires were released in a freely available public database intended as a resource for research on the immune response to SARS-CoV-2. The samples were drawn from the first 160 participants of the ongoing ImmuneRACE study and from over a thousand subjects provided by 6 global collaborators. Sample metadata almost always included a de-identified subject ID, COVID-19 status, age in years and sex. Where available, HLA class I and class II types were taken from metadata supplied by the sample provider and were not determined by assay-based typing.

What the study reported, not specific to this receptor: The amount of clinical and demographic metadata varied by source and participant and was provided uncurated.

The trim is 0 bases for V and 4 bases for J, with a gap of 3 bases between the germline ends. From the cysteine through the phenylalanine, the CDR3 covers 13 amino acids. Just CDR3 DNA is preserved here, 39 bases in frame from base 1. CDR1 is given as LGHNT and CDR2 as FRNRAP, both from the germline V gene. A note on this clone: This clone's antigen is unknown. The input lacks base qualities; no much larger clone sits a single base away.

Participants in the prospective study were enrolled through a virtual design, were aged roughly 18 to 100 years, and lived in roughly 24 United States geographic areas. Cohort assignment in the prospective study relied on participant-reported clinical history from a screening survey and a study questionnaire. In the prospective study, mobile phlebotomists collected whole blood, serum and a nasopharyngeal or oropharyngeal swab from each participant. Participants in the prospective study had the option to provide additional blood draws and questionnaires over a roughly two-month period. Blood samples from the prospective study were shipped frozen or at room temperature prior to DNA extraction. The immunoSEQ Assay, a bias-controlled multiplex PCR, was used to amplify TCRbeta CDR3 regions from genomic DNA. In the source study's methods: The number of nucleated cells in each sample was estimated by amplification of reference gene primers within the assay. To quantify the absolute abundance of each unique TCRbeta CDR3 rearrangement, sequence reads were collapsed and filtered. For each sample, productive Simpson clonality was calculated as the square root of Simpson's diversity index over productive rearrangements. Entries here come from immuneACCESS through TCRdb and include only in-frame sequences with V and J called. Some clones fail to appear in such tables; in the studies checked, an unresolved V gene covers under half of the shortfall, and the cause of the remainder is unknown. V and J calls and clone size are given by that table; D and trimming were obtained from the DNA. Present in this sample are around 250,000 clones, over 80% of which were seen just once. In total, the top ten clones hold roughly 4.3% of the sample.

This clonotype was sampled from a woman aged 30 to 39 with acute COVID-19. Material: PBMCs or T cells enriched from blood (not recorded which). This chain is built from TRBV12-5 and TRBJ2-2; no D gene can be assigned with confidence. Here is the DNA: TGTGCTAGTGGTTTGGTACTCACCGGGGAGCTGTTTTTT. It is translated as CASGLVLTGELFF. The reference TRBV12-5 and TRBJ2-2 proteins fill in what lies around the CDR3, so the full variable domain reads DARVTQTPRHKVTEMGQEVTMRCQPILGHNTVFWYRQTMMQGLELLAYFRNRAPLDDSGMPKDRFSAEMPDATLATLKIQPSEPRDSAVYFCASGLVLTGELFFGEGSRLTVL.